This T cell receptor (beta chain) was obtained from a study of monozygotic twins with inflammatory bowel disease. Study results and limitations: Healthy co-twins had higher TCRbeta inverse Simpson diversity than their IBD twins. Versus healthy twins, IBD patients showed fewer clonotypes shared with others, especially with disease activity.

TCRdb reprocessed the 5' RACE reads, keeping one entry per CDR3 protein, no DNA. The sample holds about 380,000 distinct CDR3 sequences. Note on this clonotype: Antigen unknown.

The CDR3 is 15 amino acids. Germline V CDR1 and CDR2: MNHNS, SASEGT. What was sequenced was blood. J is TRBJ2-1 and V is TRBV6-1; without DNA, the TCRdb call of TRBD1 cannot be checked. The clonotype comes from a human donor with ulcerative colitis or Crohn's disease, or a healthy co-twin of an affected twin (not recorded which). CDR3 in amino acids: CASKTWTALGHEQFF.